The entry that follows covers one T cell receptor (beta chain) sequence. CDR3 length equals 17 residues. Unmatched junction bases numbered 20, after V lost 10 bases and J lost 4 bases. The germline gives CDR1 MGHRA, CDR2 YSYEKL. This entry belongs to a study of blood T cell repertoires in COVID-19. Assay: immunoSEQ multiplex PCR; the TCRdb copy retains only in-frame clones and omits some. The repertoire holds some 200,000 clones, with approximately 80% as singletons. This TCR came from a woman aged 80 or over with COVID-19, enrolled during active disease. The specimen was peripheral blood. The rearrangement links TRBV4-1 to TRBJ1-2; 8 bases line up with TRBD1. In DNA form, the CDR3 reads TGCGCCACCTCTGACCCCCCAGGGGGCGGTCAGAGCTATGGCTACACCTTC. Its protein product is CATSDPPGGGQSYGYTF.